This T cell receptor beta chain was recorded in a study of cytomegalovirus exposure and HLA in healthy donors. Across the study: As an earlier analysis found, 150 million to 200 million T cells yielded around 110 million unique TCR beta sequences. Drawn from HLA-typed donors, around 85 million unique TCRs were held in an early data release.

The PCR employed 60 Vbeta primers together with 13 Jbeta primers. Here immunoSEQ multiplex PCR was the method, and the copy in TCRdb shows in-frame clones only, minus some. This table has 100,000 or so clones, around 82% appearing once. Germline V CDR1 and CDR2: SGDLS, YYNGEE. The CDR3 is 13 residues long. V dropped 4 bases and J dropped 9; count of bases not matched to a gene: 6. The sample consisted of PBMCs. The TCR comes from a man aged 18 to 29 in good health and CMV-seronegative. The rearrangement links TRBV9 to TRBJ2-1; 8 positions match TRBD2. Here the CDR3 DNA reads TGTGCCAGCAGCTTCGTTCTAGCGGGTGAGCAGTTCTTC. It specifies CASSFVLAGEQFF. Full variable domain (rest looked up from reference TRBV9 and TRBJ2-1): DSGVTQTPKHLITATGQRVTLRCSPRSGDLSVYWYQQSLDQGLQFLIQYYNGEERAKGNILERFSAQQFPDLHSELNLSSLELGDSALYFCASSFVLAGEQFFGPGTRLTVL.